This is a list of T cell receptor beta chains from one sample in a study of response to subunit inactivated influenza vaccine. TCRdb re-called the RT-PCR reads through MiXCR, storing one row per CDR3 protein. The table includes 530,000 or so distinct CDR3 sequences, around 13% detected once. The sequencing here drew on PBMCs from blood, taken 12 days after vaccination. The source of these receptors is a man aged 50 or older who received an inactivated influenza vaccine. The CDR3 runs from the conserved cysteine through the conserved F or W. Fields, in order: J gene, V gene, clone size, CDR3 protein. Expanded clones get a size class; other rows say once, few or many, or leave the size out.

J gene: TRBJ1-1
V gene: TRBV5-1
clone size: -
CDR3 protein: CASSVGQINTEAFF

J gene: TRBJ2-3
V gene: TRBV5-1
clone size: many
CDR3 protein: CASSLGGLASTDTQYF

J gene: TRBJ2-6
V gene: TRBV5-1
clone size: few
CDR3 protein: CASRATAVSGANVLTF

J gene: TRBJ1-2
V gene: TRBV12-3/TRBV12-4
clone size: -
CDR3 protein: CASSLYRRQGDGYTF

J gene: TRBJ2-5
V gene: TRBV7-2
clone size: many
CDR3 protein: CASSPQAGQETQYF

J gene: TRBJ2-1
V gene: TRBV7-9
clone size: -
CDR3 protein: CASTYAGNEQFF

J gene: TRBJ1-1
V gene: TRBV4-3
clone size: few
CDR3 protein: CASSQDGQGYTEAFF

J gene: TRBJ2-1
V gene: TRBV28
clone size: -
CDR3 protein: CATGDRVDNEQFF

J gene: TRBJ2-5
V gene: TRBV20-1
clone size: few
CDR3 protein: CSARDPGAVMETQYF

J gene: TRBJ2-5
V gene: TRBV20-1
clone size: few
CDR3 protein: CSASRAIAGVGETQYF

J gene: TRBJ2-1
V gene: TRBV29-1
clone size: -
CDR3 protein: CSAGGHLYNEQFF

J gene: TRBJ2-5
V gene: TRBV3-1
clone size: few
CDR3 protein: CASSPPGSGSQETQYF

J gene: TRBJ1-4
V gene: TRBV5-1
clone size: many
CDR3 protein: CASSLGRPPEKLFF

J gene: TRBJ1-2
V gene: TRBV7-9
clone size: -
CDR3 protein: CASSQQGVGPPLPF

J gene: TRBJ1-5
V gene: TRBV2
clone size: few
CDR3 protein: CASSEAPGVRNQPQHF

J gene: TRBJ2-4
V gene: TRBV7-9
clone size: few
CDR3 protein: CASSLAGARANIQYF

J gene: TRBJ1-5
V gene: TRBV18
clone size: -
CDR3 protein: CASSPVRDQPQHF

J gene: TRBJ2-5
V gene: TRBV29-1
clone size: -
CDR3 protein: CSVVQGGSGQYF

J gene: TRBJ2-5
V gene: TRBV20-1
clone size: few
CDR3 protein: CSAMTTSKETQYF

J gene: TRBJ1-2
V gene: TRBV3-1
clone size: -
CDR3 protein: CASSQDLVNYGYTF

J gene: TRBJ1-5
V gene: TRBV12-3/TRBV12-4
clone size: few
CDR3 protein: CASSFGGALNQPQHF

J gene: TRBJ2-1
V gene: TRBV29-1
clone size: many
CDR3 protein: CSPREDSSNEQFF

J gene: TRBJ2-1
V gene: TRBV12-3/TRBV12-4
clone size: few
CDR3 protein: CASTQDSYNEQFF

J gene: TRBJ2-5
V gene: TRBV6-5
clone size: -
CDR3 protein: CASSYFVGGWAETQYF

J gene: TRBJ2-1
V gene: TRBV6-1
clone size: -
CDR3 protein: CASSSGRGSLGEQFF

J gene: TRBJ1-2
V gene: TRBV5-5
clone size: few
CDR3 protein: CASSTSTVANYGYTF

J gene: TRBJ2-2
V gene: TRBV6-2/TRBV6-3
clone size: -
CDR3 protein: CASRFSGTGAVGELFF

J gene: TRBJ2-3
V gene: TRBV5-1
clone size: few
CDR3 protein: CASSGGTSGTTDTQYF

J gene: TRBJ2-5
V gene: TRBV4-1
clone size: -
CDR3 protein: CASSQENSGGQETQYF

J gene: TRBJ1-2
V gene: TRBV12-3/TRBV12-4
clone size: -
CDR3 protein: CASNWGGYGYTF

J gene: TRBJ2-7
V gene: TRBV10-2
clone size: -
CDR3 protein: CASKASSGGYEQYF

J gene: TRBJ1-1
V gene: TRBV7-3
clone size: few
CDR3 protein: CASSSPGEETEAFF

J gene: TRBJ2-7
V gene: TRBV19
clone size: -
CDR3 protein: CASSTGGEQYF

J gene: TRBJ2-7
V gene: TRBV5-1
clone size: few
CDR3 protein: CASSAGTGGYYEQYF

J gene: TRBJ2-1
V gene: TRBV9
clone size: -
CDR3 protein: CASSVELADYNEQFF

J gene: TRBJ1-1
V gene: TRBV12-3/TRBV12-4
clone size: -
CDR3 protein: CASSLAGQRNTEAFF

J gene: TRBJ1-5
V gene: TRBV12-3/TRBV12-4
clone size: -
CDR3 protein: CASKFDSSNQPQHF

J gene: TRBJ2-3
V gene: TRBV5-1
clone size: few
CDR3 protein: CASSLAGRTGGFTDTQYF

J gene: TRBJ1-5
V gene: TRBV12-3/TRBV12-4
clone size: many
CDR3 protein: CASSSQRTVLGNQPQHF

J gene: TRBJ2-1
V gene: TRBV3-1
clone size: -
CDR3 protein: CASSPSQQGWEQFF

J gene: TRBJ1-3
V gene: TRBV29-1
clone size: few
CDR3 protein: CSVEGGGRDTIYF

J gene: TRBJ2-1
V gene: TRBV7-2
clone size: few
CDR3 protein: CASSLASSARYNEQFF

J gene: TRBJ2-3
V gene: TRBV12-3/TRBV12-4
clone size: few
CDR3 protein: CASNLWAGSSTDTQYF

J gene: TRBJ2-1
V gene: TRBV5-1
clone size: -
CDR3 protein: CASSGGLINEQFF

J gene: TRBJ2-7
V gene: TRBV28
clone size: few
CDR3 protein: CASSFLSQAYEQYF

J gene: TRBJ1-2
V gene: TRBV18
clone size: many
CDR3 protein: CASSPNEGYTF

J gene: TRBJ2-5
V gene: TRBV12-3/TRBV12-4
clone size: few
CDR3 protein: CASSFPTETQYF

J gene: TRBJ2-7
V gene: TRBV7-2
clone size: -
CDR3 protein: CASSSPGGPYEQYF

J gene: TRBJ1-5
V gene: TRBV20-1
clone size: many
CDR3 protein: CSARSGGSNQPQHF

J gene: TRBJ2-1
V gene: TRBV19
clone size: few
CDR3 protein: CASSKRDLTRSEQFF

J gene: TRBJ2-5
V gene: TRBV5-8
clone size: -
CDR3 protein: CASSPDPSVETQYF

J gene: TRBJ2-2
V gene: TRBV4-3
clone size: few
CDR3 protein: CASSQGQSSTGELFF